The 26 T cell receptor beta chains listed next were all sequenced from one sample in a study of cytomegalovirus exposure and HLA in healthy donors. Primers included in the PCR were 60 Vbeta and 13 Jbeta primers. Produced via immunoSEQ multiplex PCR; TCRdb's table is partial and in-frame only. The data contain under 200,000 clones, approximately 86% of them singletons. The sample was PBMCs. All receptors derive from a woman in her 30s in good health and CMV-seronegative.

The chain recombines TRBV7-2 with TRBJ2-7, with 16 bases aligning to TRBD2. Germline V CDR1 and CDR2: SGHTA, FQGNSA. V lost 3 bases, J lost 6 bases, and 2 bases stayed unmatched. The length of the CDR3 is 15 residues. The CDR3 region is CASSLGLAGGPEQYF. The CDR3 DNA is TGTGCCAGCAGCTTGGGACTAGCGGGAGGGCCCGAGCAGTACTTC.

J is TRBJ1-4 and V is TRBV7-2, with D possibly matching TRBD1 (6 bases). The CDR3 is 14 residues long. CDR1 SGHTA and CDR2 FQGNSA come from the germline V gene. Deletions cut 5 bases from V and 6 bases from J, with 13 bases between. The CDR3 reads CASSPGVWDEKLFF. DNA of the CDR3: TGTGCCAGCAGCCCAGGGGTTTGGGATGAAAAACTGTTTTTT.

The chain combines TRBV28 with TRBJ2-7; D perhaps matches TRBD1 (6 bases). Germline loops: CDR1 MDHEN, CDR2 SYDVKM. The CDR3 length is 16 residues. Trimming removed 3 bases from V and 1 base from J, with 16 bases in between. Written as DNA, the CDR3 is TGTGCCAGCAGTTTCAATATGCGGACAGTATCCTACGAGCAGTACTTC. This translates into CASSFNMRTVSYEQYF. Together with reference TRBV28 and TRBJ2-7, the CDR3 gives the full variable domain: DVKVTQSSRYLVKRTGEKVFLECVQDMDHENMFWYRQDPGLGLRLIYFSYDVKMKEKGDIPEGYSVSREKKERFSLILESASTNQTSMYLCASSFNMRTVSYEQYFGPGTRLTVT.

This clone is a singleton in its sample. The chain uses TRBV11-2 and TRBJ2-7, with a tentative D call TRBD2 (5 bases). Germline loops: CDR1 SGHAT, CDR2 FQNNGV. V lost 4 bases to trimming and J lost 4 bases, with 17 bases between them. CDR3 length equals 15 residues. CDR3 amino acids: CASSSPLLAAYEQYF. The CDR3, as DNA: TGTGCCAGCAGCTCCCCCCTGCTAGCAGCATACGAGCAGTACTTC. The full variable domain, its missing parts supplied by reference TRBV11-2 and TRBJ2-7, is EAGVAQSPRYKIIEKRQSVAFWCNPISGHATLYWYQQILGQGPKLLIQFQNNGVVDDSQLPKDRFSAERLKGVDSTLKIQPAKLEDSAVYLCASSSPLLAAYEQYFGPGTRLTVT.

V gene TRBV7-3 combines with J gene TRBJ2-4; D is possibly TRBD1 (6 bases). Deletions cut 5 bases from V and 4 bases from J, with 12 bases between. This CDR3 region has 14 residues. Per germline, CDR1 SGHTA and CDR2 FQGTGA. The CDR3, as DNA: TGTGCCAGCAGCCCCGAGACAGGAAAAAACATTCAGTACTTC. Translated: CASSPETGKNIQYF.

CDR3 nucleotides: TGTGCCAGCAGTTATGGAACTAGCGGGAGATTAGAGACCCAGTACTTC. This encodes CASSYGTSGRLETQYF. This chain links TRBV6-5 with TRBJ2-5, with 11 bases matching TRBD2. The CDR3 spans 16 residues. Germline loops: CDR1 MNHEY, CDR2 SVGAGI. The junction had 7 bases not matched to a gene; V was cut back by 3 bases and J by 4 bases.

The chain recombines TRBV7-3 with TRBJ2-5; possibly TRBD1 for D (5 bases). V was pared by 4 bases and J by 1 base, with 7 bases between. The germline gives CDR1 SGHTA, CDR2 FQGTGA. The CDR3 runs 13 residues. CDR3 sequence: CASSSTVQETQYF. The CDR3 DNA follows: TGTGCCAGCAGCTCGACAGTCCAAGAGACCCAGTACTTC.

The rearrangement joins TRBV5-1 to TRBJ2-1; tentatively, D is TRBD2 (6 bases). V lost 1 base and J lost 5, with 13 bases in between. The CDR3 totals 15 residues. Germline loops: CDR1 SGHRS, CDR2 YFSETQ. CDR3 residues: CASSLLFGGDNEQFF. The CDR3 DNA is TGCGCCAGCAGCTTGCTTTTCGGGGGAGACAATGAGCAGTTCTTC. Together with reference TRBV5-1 and TRBJ2-1, the CDR3 gives the full variable domain: KAGVTQTPRYLIKTRGQQVTLSCSPISGHRSVSWYQQTPGQGLQFLFEYFSETQRNKGNFPGRFSGRQFSNSRSEMNVSTLELGDSALYLCASSLLFGGDNEQFFGPGTRLTVL.

V usage is TRBV2 and J usage is TRBJ2-2, with D perhaps matching TRBD1 (5 bases). This CDR3 is 12 amino acids long. Between the trimmed V and J ends, which lost 7 bases and 4 bases, there was a span of 7 bases. From germline, CDR1 is SNHLY and CDR2 FYNNEI. Here the CDR3 reads CASTGPTGELFF. The CDR3 DNA reads as TGTGCCAGCACAGGGCCCACCGGGGAGCTGTTTTTT.

The J gene is TRBJ1-1, the V gene TRBV27; the D is unclear. The V end lost 4 bases, the J end lost 0 bases, and 6 bases lay between the germline ends. CDR1 and CDR2 (germline): MNHEY, SMNVEV (reference sequence). The CDR3 sequence is 13 residues long. CDR3 in amino acids: CASSSQLNTEAFF. CDR3 in DNA: TGTGCCAGCAGTTCCCAGTTGAACACTGAAGCTTTCTTT.

The CDR3 here is CASSASWDRGRTDTQYF. CDR3 nucleotide sequence: TGTGCCAGCAGCGCATCTTGGGACAGGGGGCGAACAGATACGCAGTATTTT. The chain uses TRBV9 and TRBJ2-3; 12 bases fit TRBD1. From germline, CDR1 is SGDLS and CDR2 YYNGEE. CDR3 length: 17 residues. V was clipped by 3 bases and J by 3 bases; unmatched bases: 8.

The chain employs TRBV28 and TRBJ2-1; a weak D match, TRBD2 (5 bases). Trimming left V 6 bases short and J 2 bases short, with 14 bases between. Germline V gene sequence: CDR1 MDHEN, CDR2 SYDVKM. The CDR3 covers 15 residues. The CDR3 sequence is CASSQSGRPYNEQFF. The CDR3 bases are TGTGCCAGCAGCCAAAGCGGTAGACCCTACAATGAGCAGTTCTTC.

CDR3 in DNA: TGTGCCAGCAGCTTAACTAGCGTCTCCTACGAGCAGTACTTC. It encodes CASSLTSVSYEQYF. This chain links TRBV7-9 with TRBJ2-7; 7 bases are shared with TRBD2. V shed 2 bases, J shed 0 bases, and the junction held 1 base outside the gene matches. The CDR3 has 14 residues. CDR1 and CDR2 (germline): SEHNR, FQNEAQ (reference sequence).

The chain joins TRBV5-4 to TRBJ2-1; 9 nucleotides align to TRBD2. J gave up 2 bases and V 4 bases, and 1 base lay outside the gene matches. CDR3 length equals 14 residues. Germline assignment: CDR1 SGHNT and CDR2 YYREEE (reference sequence). As DNA, the CDR3 is TGTGCCAGCAGCACTAGCGGGCCCTACAATGAGCAGTTCTTC. Amino acids: CASSTSGPYNEQFF.

The chain links TRBV14 to TRBJ2-7; tentative D call: TRBD1 (6 bases). In germline, CDR1 is SGHDN, CDR2 FVKESK. The CDR3 sequence is 14 residues long. V lost 5 bases and J 6 bases, leaving 17 bases between the germline ends. The DNA for the CDR3 is TGTGCCAGCAGCATTACAGGGCCCACGATCGAGCAGTACTTC. It translates to CASSITGPTIEQYF.

The V call is TRBV28, the J call TRBJ2-5; 8 positions match TRBD2. Trimming cost V 4 bases and J 5 bases; bases outside gene matches: 15. The CDR3 has 17 residues. Germline V CDR1 and CDR2: MDHEN, SYDVKM. CDR3 DNA sequence: TGTGCCAGCAGTTCGACCTCCCGGGGTAGCGGGAAGGAGACCCAGTACTTC. This codes for CASSSTSRGSGKETQYF.

This chain links TRBV18 with TRBJ2-1; TRBD1 is a possible D gene (6 bases). Between the trimmed V and J ends, which lost 2 bases and 8 bases, there was a span of 19 bases. Germline V gene data show CDR1 as KGHSH and CDR2 as LQKENI. This CDR3 is built from 16 residues. The CDR3 loop reads CASSPGTRDTRDEQFF. CDR3 coding DNA: TGTGCCAGCTCACCAGGGACAAGGGACACGAGGGATGAGCAGTTCTTC.

CDR3 in DNA: TGCGCCAGCAGCTACTCGGAGATAGGAAACACTGAAGCTTTCTTT. Translated, it gives CASSYSEIGNTEAFF. This chain links TRBV5-1 with TRBJ1-1; D is uncertain. Trimming left V 3 bases short and J 2 bases short, with 14 bases between. This CDR3 spans 15 amino acids. Germline V gives CDR1 SGHRS, CDR2 YFSETQ.

V is TRBV27 and J is TRBJ2-2; 8 nucleotides agree with TRBD1. Per the germline V gene, CDR1 is MNHEY and CDR2 is SMNVEV (reference sequence). V shed 5 bases, J shed 4 bases, and the junction held 6 bases outside the gene matches. There are 15 residues in the CDR3. The CDR3 region is CASSRGQALTGELFF. The CDR3 bases are TGTGCCAGCAGTCGGGGACAGGCGCTCACCGGGGAGCTGTTTTTT.

This clone was detected only once. The chain joins TRBV2 to TRBJ1-4, with D perhaps TRBD1 (6 bases). CDR3 length equals 14 residues. Germline values: CDR1 SNHLY, CDR2 FYNNEI. Trimming left V 8 bases short and J 3 bases short, with 13 bases between. CDR3 sequence reads: CASLLQGSNEKLFF. The DNA for the CDR3 is TGTGCCAGCCTCTTACAGGGTTCTAATGAAAAACTGTTTTTT.

The chain combines TRBV5-4 with TRBJ2-7; D not certain. This CDR3 is 13 amino acids long. From germline, CDR1 is SGHNT and CDR2 YYREEE (reference sequence). Trimming took 1 base from V and 2 from J, leaving 7 bases between them. CDR3 coding DNA: TGTGCCAGCAGCTTGAGTCAGACCTACGAGCAGTACTTC. It specifies CASSLSQTYEQYF.

The V call is TRBV6-6, the J call TRBJ1-1, with a possible D match to TRBD1 (6 bases). V was shortened by 3 bases and J by 7 bases, with 12 bases between the two germline ends. The CDR3 is 13 residues long. Germline assignment: CDR1 MNHNY and CDR2 SVGAGI (reference sequence). The CDR3, as DNA: TGTGCCAGCAGTTATGGTTCAGGGGATGAAGCTTTCTTT. This translates into CASSYGSGDEAFF.

V is TRBV7-2 and J is TRBJ1-2; the D gene is possibly TRBD1 (5 bases). Trimming stripped 1 base from V and 5 bases from J, with 14 bases between. The CDR3 extends over 15 amino acids. The germline CDR1 and CDR2 sequences are SGHTA and FQGNSA. In DNA form, the CDR3 reads TGTGCCAGCAGCTTAGATGTGGGGGGAGGGTATGGCTACACCTTC. Translated, it gives CASSLDVGGGYGYTF.

A note on this clone: The same CDR3 also results from other DNA sequences found in this sample. The chain links TRBV19 to TRBJ2-2; weak D call: TRBD2 (6 bases). Looked up from germline, CDR1 is LNHDA and CDR2 is SQIVND (reference sequence). The CDR3 is 13 residues long. The V end was cut by 3 bases, the J end by 5 bases, with 7 bases between. The CDR3 DNA reads TGTGCCAGTAGTATCGGGGGAACCGGGGAGCTGTTTTTT. This gives the protein CASSIGGTGELFF.

The CDR3 sequence: CASSWVAGEQFF. The CDR3 DNA reads as TGTGCCAGCAGTTGGGTAGCGGGTGAGCAGTTCTTC. The chain combines TRBV28 with TRBJ2-1; TRBD2 matches at 7 bases. Germline CDR1 is MDHEN and CDR2 is SYDVKM. This CDR3 is 12 amino acids long. V gave up 4 bases and J gave up 9 bases; unmatched junction bases: 3.

The chain has TRBV7-9 and TRBJ2-1, with TRBD2 identical over 13 bases. This CDR3 has 16 amino acids. With V trimmed by 5 bases and J by 7 bases, 8 bases remained unmatched. Germline CDR1 is SEHNR and CDR2 is FQNEAQ (reference sequence). CDR3: CASSPTSGRALNEQFF. The CDR3 DNA reads as TGTGCCAGCAGCCCCACTAGCGGGAGGGCCCTAAATGAGCAGTTCTTC.